This TCR beta chain is from a study of early T cells in non-severe SARS-CoV-2 infection. Trimming cost V 5 bases and J 5 bases; bases outside gene matches: 7. The CDR3 is 14 residues long. Per germline, CDR1 MDHEN and CDR2 SYDVKM. In its sample, this clonotype was seen many times. Unique molecular identifiers were added to individual cDNA molecules. TCRdb ran MiXCR on the 5' RACE reads and lists one entry per CDR3 protein. The sample has approximately 65,000 distinct CDR3 sequences; about a tenth are singletons. The specimen was whole blood. The chain employs TRBV28 and TRBJ2-5; 8 bases line up with TRBD1. The sequence was collected from an adult who was a healthcare worker with PCR-confirmed SARS-CoV-2 infection or an uninfected control (not recorded which). The CDR3 loop reads CASSPGQDPETQYF. CDR3 in DNA: TGTGCCAGCAGTCCGGGACAGGATCCGGAGACCCAGTACTTC.